Listed here are 29 T cell receptor beta chains from one sample, sequenced in a study of cytomegalovirus exposure and HLA in healthy donors. This PCR relied on a set of 60 Vbeta primers and 13 Jbeta primers. Method: immunoSEQ multiplex PCR; TCRdb's copy keeps in-frame clones and lacks some. The sample contains 110,000 to 150,000 clones, around 10% of which appear only once. Sequenced sample: PBMCs. Receptors were obtained from a male donor in good health and CMV-seronegative.

This clone has just a few counts. The gene calls are TRBV11-2 and TRBJ1-2; D is unresolved. Trimming took 4 bases from V and 0 from J, leaving 12 bases between them. Germline V lookup: CDR1 SGHAT, CDR2 FQNNGV. CDR3 length: 15 amino acids. The CDR3 loop reads CASSSDAAPNYGYTF. CDR3 DNA: TGTGCCAGCAGCTCCGACGCGGCCCCTAACTATGGCTACACCTTC.

This clone was detected a few times. V gene TRBV29-1 combines with J gene TRBJ2-2; TRBD1 is a possible D gene (5 bases). Per the germline V gene, CDR1 is SQVTM and CDR2 is ANQGSEA. The V gene lost 7 bases and the J gene lost 1 base, with 13 bases spanning the gap. The CDR3 runs to 14 residues. The CDR3 DNA reads as TGCAGCGCCCCCAGGCAGGGGAACACCGGGGAGCTGTTTTTT. Protein sequence: CSAPRQGNTGELFF.

This clone was detected a few times. V is TRBV6-5 and J is TRBJ2-7; 10 bases match TRBD2. Germline loops: CDR1 MNHEY, CDR2 SVGAGI. The CDR3 extends over 14 amino acids. Trimming at V came to 5 bases and at J to 8 bases, leaving 9 bases not matched to a gene. The CDR3 region has the DNA TGTGCCAGCAGTACACTAGCGGGACCCTTCCAGCAGTACTTC. The encoded protein is CASSTLAGPFQQYF.

V usage is TRBV5-1 and J usage is TRBJ1-1; the D is unclear. Germline V gene data show CDR1 as SGHRS and CDR2 as YFSETQ. V was shortened by 0 bases and J by 6 bases, with 12 bases between the two germline ends. The CDR3 totals 14 residues. CDR3 nucleotide sequence: TGCGCCAGCAGCTTGGGCGTGAGGAGGGCTGAAGCTTTCTTT. Protein product: CASSLGVRRAEAFF.

The gene calls are TRBV4-1 and TRBJ2-5; weak D call: TRBD1 (5 bases). The CDR3 totals 16 residues. V lost 3 bases to trimming and J lost 4 bases, with 18 bases between them. Per the germline V gene, CDR1 is MGHRA and CDR2 is YSYEKL. CDR3 sequence reads: CASSQGIGVRGETQYF. The CDR3 nucleotides are TGCGCCAGCAGCCAGGGAATAGGGGTTCGTGGAGAGACCCAGTACTTC.

The chain is built from TRBV7-3 and TRBJ2-1, with D perhaps matching TRBD2 (5 bases). Between the trimmed V and J ends, which lost 0 bases and 12 bases, there was a span of 9 bases. CDR3 length: 12 residues. Germline CDR1 SGHTA, CDR2 FQGTGA. CDR3 coding DNA: TGTGCCAGCAGCTTAACCGGGAACACGCAGTTCTTC. It specifies CASSLTGNTQFF.

This clone was seen only a few times. The chain joins TRBV11-3 to TRBJ2-1; perhaps TRBD2 as D (6 bases). The CDR3 loop spans 11 amino acids. V was pared by 5 bases and J by 12 bases, with 11 bases between. CDR1 is SGHNT and CDR2 is YENEEA in the germline V gene. This CDR3 is CASSGRGGQFF. CDR3 nucleotide sequence: TGTGCCAGCAGCGGACGGGGAGGGCAGTTCTTC. Filled out from reference TRBV11-3 and TRBJ2-1, the complete variable domain reads EAGVVQSPRYKIIEKKQPVAFWCNPISGHNTLYWYLQNLGQGPELLIRYENEEAVDDSQLPKDRFSAERLKGVDSTLKIQPAELGDSAVYLCASSGRGGQFFGPGTRLTVL.

This clone was detected only a few times. The rearrangement uses TRBV28 and TRBJ2-6; D not resolved. CDR1 is MDHEN, CDR2 SYDVKM, per germline. The CDR3 consists of 14 residues. V gave up 6 bases and J gave up 2 bases, with 8 bases separating them. The CDR3 here is CASRLRTGANVLTF. DNA of the CDR3: TGTGCCAGCAGGTTGCGGACTGGGGCCAACGTCCTGACTTTC.

The chain uses TRBV5-1 and TRBJ1-4; 10 nucleotides match TRBD1. After removal of 0 bases from V and 7 bases from J, the junction contained 12 bases not matched to a gene. CDR3 length: 18 residues. Germline assignment: CDR1 SGHRS and CDR2 YFSETQ. In DNA form, the CDR3 reads TGCGCCAGCAGCTTGGCCGGGACAGGGGTTTCCCTTCGTGAAAAACTGTTTTTT. Its translation: CASSLAGTGVSLREKLFF.

This chain uses TRBV20-1 with TRBJ2-7; TRBD1 matches 7 bases. Trimming took 7 bases from V and 5 from J; bases not matched to a gene: 5. The germline gives CDR1 DFQATT, CDR2 SNEGSKA (reference sequence). CDR3 length: 11 amino acids. CDR3 sequence reads: CSGSDRNEQYF. CDR3 bases: TGCAGTGGATCGGACAGGAACGAGCAGTACTTC.

There are a few counts of this clone. This chain joins TRBV7-9 and TRBJ1-2; unclear D gene. The V gene's germline CDR1 is SEHNR and CDR2 FQNEAQ (reference sequence). The CDR3 runs 16 residues. The V end lost 5 bases, the J end lost 0 bases, and 16 bases lay between the germline ends. The CDR3 spells CASSPLRSAPNYGYTF. CDR3 bases: TGTGCCAGCAGCCCCCTGAGGTCAGCCCCTAACTATGGCTACACCTTC.

This clone was seen only a few times. The gene calls are TRBV10-3 and TRBJ1-5, with D maybe TRBD1 (5 bases). The germline CDR1 and CDR2 sequences are ENHRY and SYGVKD. The V gene lost 2 bases and the J gene lost 9 bases, with 17 bases spanning the gap. There are 15 residues in the CDR3. CDR3 sequence reads: CAISEPGSGGGPQHF. CDR3 nucleotides: TGTGCCATCAGTGAGCCGGGCAGCGGCGGGGGGCCCCAGCATTTT.

This clone was seen a few times. The chain links TRBV7-8 to TRBJ2-2; 7 nucleotides line up with TRBD2. The CDR3 has 15 amino acids. The germline V gene has CDR1 SGHVS and CDR2 FQNEAQ. V was pared by 2 bases and J by 5 bases, with 5 bases of the junction left unmatched. The CDR3 DNA follows: TGTGCCAGCAGCTTATCGGGGGGACGAACCGGGGAGCTGTTTTTT. It codes for CASSLSGGRTGELFF.

V and J are TRBV19 and TRBJ2-7, with a possible D match to TRBD2 (5 bases). The length of the CDR3 is 17 residues. The V gene's germline CDR1 is LNHDA and CDR2 SQIVND (reference sequence). Trimming took off 7 bases at V and 5 bases at J, with 27 bases between the two ends. This chain's CDR3 is CASNYPSLARWFHEQYF. The CDR3 coding sequence is TGTGCCAGTAACTACCCCTCTCTAGCCCGGTGGTTCCACGAGCAGTACTTC.

This clone was counted only a few times. The chain employs TRBV19 and TRBJ2-3; the D gene is possibly TRBD2 (6 bases). This CDR3 region has 13 residues. Germline V gene lookup returns CDR1 LNHDA and CDR2 SQIVND (reference sequence). V lost 3 bases to trimming and J lost 6 bases, with 10 bases between them. The CDR3 sequence is CASSIGRGDTQYF. The CDR3, as DNA: TGTGCCAGTAGTATTGGTCGGGGGGATACGCAGTATTTT.

The table lists this clone with a few counts. The junction and the germline gene differ at one end; a read error may be behind it. The genes are TRBV13 and TRBJ1-6; 9 nucleotides match TRBD1. Germline CDR1 PRHDT, CDR2 FYEKMQ (reference sequence). The CDR3 contains 15 residues. The CDR3 nucleotides are TGTGCCCGCAGCGCCAGGGACAGGGTGAATTCACCCCTCCACTTT. Protein sequence: CARSARDRVNSPLHF.

This rearrangement joins TRBV7-3 to TRBJ2-7; TRBD1 aligns across 7 bases. V lost 5 bases and J lost 5; bases outside the gene matches: 9. This CDR3 spans 14 amino acids. The germline V gene encodes CDR1 SGHTA and CDR2 FQGTGA. CDR3 protein: CASSPQGQFHEQYF. In nucleotides, the CDR3 is TGTGCCAGCAGCCCTCAGGGACAGTTCCACGAGCAGTACTTC.

As to this clone: The sample contains more than one DNA sequence encoding this CDR3. The genes are TRBV7-2 and TRBJ1-1; D is ambiguous. This CDR3 has 13 amino acids. The germline CDR1 and CDR2 sequences are SGHTA and FQGNSA. V was pared by 3 bases and J by 1 base, with 6 bases between. The CDR3 sequence is CASSFRGNTEAFF. The CDR3 nucleotides read TGTGCCAGCAGCTTTCGCGGGAACACTGAAGCTTTCTTT.

This clone has just a few counts. The V call is TRBV7-6, the J call TRBJ2-1; D possibly corresponds to TRBD1 (6 bases). The length of the CDR3 is 16 residues. Trimming took off 1 base at V and 5 bases at J, with 15 bases between the two ends. Germline-derived CDR1 and CDR2 are SGHVS and FNYEAQ. The CDR3 spells CASSLDRALNHNEQFF. The CDR3 nucleotides read TGTGCCAGCAGCTTAGACAGGGCTCTTAACCACAATGAGCAGTTCTTC. The full variable domain, with the rest looked up from reference TRBV7-6 and TRBJ2-1, is GAGVSQSPRYKVTKRGQDVALRCDPISGHVSLYWYRQALGQGPEFLTYFNYEAQQDKSGLPNDRFSAERPEGSISTLTIQRTEQRDSAMYRCASSLDRALNHNEQFFGPGTRLTVL.

The chain recombines TRBV19 with TRBJ1-2; D gene uncertain. Trimming removed 6 bases from V and 4 bases from J, with 9 bases in between. CDR1 is LNHDA, CDR2 SQIVND, per germline (reference sequence). The CDR3 runs to 12 residues. As DNA, the CDR3 is TGTGCCAGTAGACCCCACTCCTATGGCTACACCTTC. It is translated as CASRPHSYGYTF.

As for this clone: Other DNA sequences within the sample encode an identical CDR3. The CDR3 coding sequence is TGTGCCAGCAGCTTCTCCGGGACAGGGGGATGGGGAGATACGCAGTATTTT. Its protein is CASSFSGTGGWGDTQYF. This rearrangement joins TRBV7-9 to TRBJ2-3, with 11 bases matching TRBD1. J gave up 5 bases and V 3 bases, and 10 bases lay outside the gene matches. The CDR3 covers 17 residues. Germline V gene sequence: CDR1 SEHNR, CDR2 FQNEAQ (reference sequence).

The chain uses TRBV5-4 and TRBJ1-1; no definite D call. The CDR3 sequence is 12 residues long. With 0 bases removed from V and 12 bases from J, the gap between germline ends came to 12 bases. In germline, CDR1 is SGHNT, CDR2 YYREEE (reference sequence). The CDR3 nucleotides are TGTGCCAGCAGCTTGGAGGAGGGCGACACTTTCTTT. This codes for CASSLEEGDTFF.

V and J are TRBV4-3 and TRBJ2-7, with TRBD1 as a possible D gene (5 bases). The CDR3 runs 15 residues. Germline CDR1 and CDR2: LGHNA and YSLEER. V dropped 0 bases and J dropped 0 bases, with 9 bases sitting between them. CDR3: CASSQDDRHSYEQYF. The CDR3 DNA sequence: TGCGCCAGCAGCCAAGACGACAGACACTCCTACGAGCAGTACTTC.

This clone was picked up a small number of times. This sequence joins TRBV2 and TRBJ1-5; 11 positions agree with TRBD1. Looked up from germline, CDR1 is SNHLY and CDR2 is FYNNEI. This CDR3 spans 14 amino acids. The junction had 3 bases not matched to a gene; V was cut back by 4 bases and J by 7 bases. CDR3 sequence (DNA): TGTGCCAGCAGTGGGACAGGGGGCCGCCAGCCCCAGCATTTT. As protein: CASSGTGGRQPQHF.

This sequence joins TRBV28 and TRBJ2-3; 13 positions match TRBD2. The CDR3 covers 18 residues. J gave up 4 bases and V 4 bases, and 11 bases lay outside the gene matches. CDR1 MDHEN and CDR2 SYDVKM come from the germline V gene. CDR3 in DNA: TGTGCCAGCAGTTCCCCCTCACTAGCGGGGGGGCTATCAGATACGCAGTATTTT. It encodes CASSSPSLAGGLSDTQYF.

This clone was detected only a few times. The chain is built from TRBV25-1 and TRBJ1-4; no reliable D call. The CDR3 sequence is 17 residues long. CDR1 is MGHDK, CDR2 SYGVNS, per germline. The V end was cut by 4 bases, the J end by 3 bases, with 18 bases between. The CDR3 loop reads CASSAWADGLPNEKLFF. CDR3 nucleotides: TGTGCCAGCAGTGCCTGGGCTGATGGGCTCCCTAATGAAAAACTGTTTTTT. The whole variable domain, remainder taken from reference TRBV25-1 and TRBJ1-4, is EADIYQTPRYLVIGTGKKITLECSQTMGHDKMYWYQQDPGMELHLIHYSYGVNSTEKGDLSSESTVSRIRTEHFPLTLESARPSHTSQYLCASSAWADGLPNEKLFFGSGTQLSVL.

The table lists this clone with a few counts. The V gene is TRBV6-1, the J gene TRBJ1-1; possibly TRBD1 for D (5 bases). Between the trimmed V and J ends, which lost 4 bases and 1 base, there was a span of 16 bases. The CDR3 has 16 residues. CDR1 is MNHNS and CDR2 is SASEGT in the germline V gene. The CDR3, as DNA: TGTGCCAGCAGTGGCCTCGGGGGAGGAGGGAACACTGAAGCTTTCTTT. It translates to CASSGLGGGGNTEAFF.

The chain carries TRBV27 and TRBJ1-1; weak D call: TRBD1 (5 bases). The CDR3 sequence is 14 residues long. The germline CDR1 and CDR2 sequences are MNHEY and SMNVEV (reference sequence). V lost 7 bases and J 1 base, leaving 13 bases between the germline ends. The CDR3 DNA follows: TGTGCCAGCACCCCGGGTGGGGCGAACACTGAAGCTTTCTTT. Residues: CASTPGGANTEAFF.

The J gene is TRBJ2-7, the V gene TRBV19, with 8 bases matching TRBD1. Germline assignment: CDR1 LNHDA and CDR2 SQIVND (reference sequence). V shed 4 bases and J 3 bases; nucleotides not matched to a gene: 5. The CDR3 loop spans 14 amino acids. The CDR3 protein is CASSKDRGDYEQYF. As DNA, the CDR3 is TGTGCCAGTAGTAAAGACAGGGGAGACTACGAGCAGTACTTC. Using reference TRBV19 and TRBJ2-7 for the parts outside the CDR3, the full variable domain is DGGITQSPKYLFRKEGQNVTLSCEQNLNHDAMYWYRQDPGQGLRLIYYSQIVNDFQKGDIAEGYSVSREKKESFPLTVTSAQKNPTAFYLCASSKDRGDYEQYFGPGTRLTVT.